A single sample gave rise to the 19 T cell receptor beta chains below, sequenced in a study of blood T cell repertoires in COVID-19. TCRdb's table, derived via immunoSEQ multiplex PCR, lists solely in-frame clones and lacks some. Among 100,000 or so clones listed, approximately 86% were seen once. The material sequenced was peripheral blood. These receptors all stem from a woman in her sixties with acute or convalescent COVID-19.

CDR3: CASSETTGAYGYTF. The DNA of the CDR3 is TGCGCCAGCAGTGAGACCACAGGGGCCTATGGCTACACCTTC. The rearrangement joins TRBV10-2 to TRBJ1-2, with 7 bases identical to TRBD1. The CDR3 is made up of 14 amino acids. V gave up 2 bases and J gave up 4 bases; unmatched junction bases: 4. Germline lookup yields CDR1 WSHSY and CDR2 SAAADI.

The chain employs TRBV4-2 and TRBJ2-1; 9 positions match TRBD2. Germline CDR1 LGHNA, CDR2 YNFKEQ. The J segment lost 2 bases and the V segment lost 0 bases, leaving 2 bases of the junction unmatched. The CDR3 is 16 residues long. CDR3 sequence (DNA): TGTGCCAGCAGCCAAGACACTAGCGGGCCCTACAATGAGCAGTTCTTC. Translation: CASSQDTSGPYNEQFF.

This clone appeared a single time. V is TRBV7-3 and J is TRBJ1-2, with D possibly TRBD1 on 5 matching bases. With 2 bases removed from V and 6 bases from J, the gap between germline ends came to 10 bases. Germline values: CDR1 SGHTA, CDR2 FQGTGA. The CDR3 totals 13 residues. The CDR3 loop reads CASSLRQGNGYTF. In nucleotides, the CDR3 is TGTGCCAGCAGCTTACGTCAGGGCAATGGCTACACCTTC.

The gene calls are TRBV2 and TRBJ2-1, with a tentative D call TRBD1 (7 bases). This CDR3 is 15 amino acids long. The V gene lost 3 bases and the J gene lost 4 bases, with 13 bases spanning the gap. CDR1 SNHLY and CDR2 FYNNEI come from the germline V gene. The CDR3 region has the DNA TGTGCCAGCAGTGAGGCGGGACAGCCATACAATGAGCAGTTCTTC. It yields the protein CASSEAGQPYNEQFF. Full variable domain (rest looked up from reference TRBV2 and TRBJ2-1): EPEVTQTPSHQVTQMGQEVILRCVPISNHLYFYWYRQILGQKVEFLVSFYNNEISEKSEIFDDQFSVERPDGSNFTLKIRSTKLEDSAMYFCASSEAGQPYNEQFFGPGTRLTVL.

The DNA for the CDR3 is TGTGCCACCAGCAGAGAGGGCCTAGCGGGAGAAGAGACCCAGTACTTC. Translated, it gives CATSREGLAGEETQYF. The chain joins TRBV15 to TRBJ2-5; 10 bases map to TRBD2. Germline V CDR1 and CDR2: LNHNV, YYDKDF (reference sequence). This CDR3 is 16 amino acids long. J gave up 3 bases and V 0 bases, and 4 bases lay outside the gene matches.

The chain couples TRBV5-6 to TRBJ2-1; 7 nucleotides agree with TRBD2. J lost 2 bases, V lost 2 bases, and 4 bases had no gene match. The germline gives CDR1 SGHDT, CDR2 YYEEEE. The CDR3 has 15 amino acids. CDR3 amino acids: CASSLPRGAYNEQFF. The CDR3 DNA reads TGTGCCAGCAGCTTACCCCGGGGGGCCTACAATGAGCAGTTCTTC.

The CDR3 sequence is CASSISLLADTQYF. The CDR3 DNA follows: TGTGCCAGTAGTATTTCCCTCCTAGCGGATACGCAGTATTTT. The chain uses TRBV19 and TRBJ2-3; D is perhaps TRBD2 (6 bases). V shed 3 bases and J shed 6 bases, with 13 bases lying between them. This CDR3 region has 14 residues. Per the germline V gene, CDR1 is LNHDA and CDR2 is SQIVND (reference sequence).

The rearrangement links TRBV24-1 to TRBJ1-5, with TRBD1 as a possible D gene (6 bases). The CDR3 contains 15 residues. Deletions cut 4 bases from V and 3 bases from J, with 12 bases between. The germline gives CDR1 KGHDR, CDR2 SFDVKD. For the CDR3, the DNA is TGTGCCACCAGTGAACCGGACAGCCCCAATCAGCCCCAGCATTTT. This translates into CATSEPDSPNQPQHF.

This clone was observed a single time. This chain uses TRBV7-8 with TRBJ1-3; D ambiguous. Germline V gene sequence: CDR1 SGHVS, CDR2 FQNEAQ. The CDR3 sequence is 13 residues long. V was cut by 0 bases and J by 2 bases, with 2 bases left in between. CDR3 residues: CASSLAAGNTIYF. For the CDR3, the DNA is TGTGCCAGCAGCTTAGCCGCTGGAAACACCATATATTTT.

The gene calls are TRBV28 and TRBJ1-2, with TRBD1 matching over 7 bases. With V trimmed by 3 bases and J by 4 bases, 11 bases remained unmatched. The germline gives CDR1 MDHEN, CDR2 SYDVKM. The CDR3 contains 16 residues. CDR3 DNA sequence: TGTGCCAGCAGTTTTAACCCTTATACAGGGGCCTATGGCTACACCTTC. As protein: CASSFNPYTGAYGYTF.

CDR3 in DNA: TGTGCCAGCAGTCCCAGGACAGGGTTCGTCACTGAAGCTTTCTTT. It codes for CASSPRTGFVTEAFF. The chain uses TRBV27 and TRBJ1-1, with 8 bases that match TRBD1. The V gene's germline CDR1 is MNHEY and CDR2 SMNVEV (reference sequence). The CDR3 covers 15 residues. After removal of 5 bases from V and 4 bases from J, the junction contained 9 bases not matched to a gene.

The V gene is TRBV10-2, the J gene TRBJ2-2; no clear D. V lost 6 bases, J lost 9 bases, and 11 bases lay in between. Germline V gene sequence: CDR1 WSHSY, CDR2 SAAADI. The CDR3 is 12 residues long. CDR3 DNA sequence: TGCGCCAGCAGATCCGGTCGATGGGAGCTGTTTTTT. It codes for CASRSGRWELFF.

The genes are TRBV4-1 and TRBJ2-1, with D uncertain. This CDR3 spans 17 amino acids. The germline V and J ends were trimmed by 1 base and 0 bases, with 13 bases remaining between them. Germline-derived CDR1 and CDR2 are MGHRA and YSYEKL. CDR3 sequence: CASSQVLRMSSYNEQFF. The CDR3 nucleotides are TGCGCCAGCAGCCAAGTACTGCGGATGAGCTCCTACAATGAGCAGTTCTTC.

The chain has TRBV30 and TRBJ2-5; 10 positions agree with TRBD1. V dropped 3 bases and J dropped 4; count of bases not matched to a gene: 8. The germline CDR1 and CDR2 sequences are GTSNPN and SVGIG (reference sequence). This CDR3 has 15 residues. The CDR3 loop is CAWRRQGARGETQYF. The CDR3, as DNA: TGTGCCTGGAGAAGACAGGGGGCCCGGGGAGAGACCCAGTACTTC.

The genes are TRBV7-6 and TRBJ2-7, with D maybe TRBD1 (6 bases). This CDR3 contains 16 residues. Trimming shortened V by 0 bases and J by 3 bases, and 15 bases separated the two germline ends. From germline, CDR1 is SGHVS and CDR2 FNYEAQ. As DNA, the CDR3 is TGTGCCAGCAGCTTAGCATCCCGAGGGGGTAACTACGAGCAGTACTTC. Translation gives CASSLASRGGNYEQYF.

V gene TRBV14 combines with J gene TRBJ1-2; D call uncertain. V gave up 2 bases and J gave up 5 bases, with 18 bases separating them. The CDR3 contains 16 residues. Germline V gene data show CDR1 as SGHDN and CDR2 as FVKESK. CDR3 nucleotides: TGTGCCAGCAGCCAAAACGGACTCCCTGAAGGGTATGGCTACACCTTC. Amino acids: CASSQNGLPEGYGYTF.

CDR3 sequence reads: CASSINRPPNTGELFF. The CDR3 nucleotides read TGTGCCAGTAGTATCAACAGGCCACCGAACACCGGGGAGCTGTTTTTT. The chain employs TRBV19 and TRBJ2-2; D may be TRBD1 (5 bases). Per the germline V gene, CDR1 is LNHDA and CDR2 is SQIVND (reference sequence). This CDR3 has 16 amino acids. With 3 bases removed from V and 0 bases from J, the gap between germline ends came to 11 bases.

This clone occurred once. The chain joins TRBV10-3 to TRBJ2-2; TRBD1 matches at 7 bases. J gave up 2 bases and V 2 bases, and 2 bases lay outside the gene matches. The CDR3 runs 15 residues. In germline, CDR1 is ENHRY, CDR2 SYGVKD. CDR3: CAISEGTANTGELFF. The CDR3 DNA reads TGTGCCATCAGTGAGGGGACAGCTAACACCGGGGAGCTGTTTTTT.

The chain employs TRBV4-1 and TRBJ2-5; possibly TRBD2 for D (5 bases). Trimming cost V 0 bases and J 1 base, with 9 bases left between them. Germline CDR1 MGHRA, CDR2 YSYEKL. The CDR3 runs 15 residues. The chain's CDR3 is CASSQDRTFQETQYF. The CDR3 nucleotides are TGCGCCAGCAGCCAAGACAGGACTTTCCAAGAGACCCAGTACTTC.